This T cell receptor (beta chain) was sequenced for a study of T cells in pancreatic ductal adenocarcinoma. Selected pancreatic ductal adenocarcinoma patients had undergone surgery without neoadjuvant therapy. V was shortened by 6 bases and J by 8 bases, with 17 bases between the two germline ends. Germline CDR1 reads MNHEY; CDR2 reads SVGAGI. CDR3 length: 13 amino acids. The repertoire was sequenced with immunoSEQ multiplex PCR; TCRdb's copy has only in-frame clones and lacks some. The table shows 4,500 to 5,000 clones, with around four fifths occurring only once. The sequenced sample consisted of pancreatic tumor tissue. The TCR originated in a human donor with pancreatic ductal adenocarcinoma. The donor label of this sample is uncertain. The chain uses TRBV6-5 and TRBJ2-7; D gene uncertain. This chain's CDR3 is CASSRDPTVQQYF. The CDR3 nucleotides are TGTGCCAGCAGCCGAGACCCGACGGTGCAGCAGTACTTC.